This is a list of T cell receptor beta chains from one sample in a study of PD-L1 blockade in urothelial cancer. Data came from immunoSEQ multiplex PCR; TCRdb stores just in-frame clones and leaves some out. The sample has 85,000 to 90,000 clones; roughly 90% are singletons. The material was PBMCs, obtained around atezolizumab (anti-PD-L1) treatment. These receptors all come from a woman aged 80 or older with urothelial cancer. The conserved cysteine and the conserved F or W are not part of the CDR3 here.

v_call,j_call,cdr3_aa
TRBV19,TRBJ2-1,ASSIEYSSYNEQF
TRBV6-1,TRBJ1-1,ASSEGQGVGAF
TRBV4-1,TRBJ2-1,ASSQAGDPYNEQF
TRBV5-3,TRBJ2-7,ARIPPGASYEQY
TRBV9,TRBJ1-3,ASSPLQGATGNTIY
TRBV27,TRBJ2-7,ASSLGPGQGLKQY
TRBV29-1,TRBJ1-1,SVERTGEAF
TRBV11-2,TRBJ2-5,ASSLLRGGPETQY
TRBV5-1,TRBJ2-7,ASSLELAGGPEQY
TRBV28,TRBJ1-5,ASTEMTGGSGPQH
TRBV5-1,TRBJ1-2,ASSLWGTGGADYGYT
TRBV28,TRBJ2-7,ASSFSGRAGAYEQY
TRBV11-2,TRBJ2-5,ASSPFSGLAGVRETQY
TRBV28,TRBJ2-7,ASSSGLHYEQY
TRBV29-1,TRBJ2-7,SVVPSGGYEQY